The clone carrying this T cell receptor beta chain was observed many times. Its antigen is not known. This sample stems from a study of metastatic and nonmetastatic thyroid tumors. On the study more broadly: Comparison of repertoires was carried out across blood and tumor or nodule tissue from malignant and benign thyroid patients.

Study outcomes and limitations: Malignant thyroid tumors reportedly exceeded benign nodules significantly in TCR beta diversity, with the difference appearing in blood and tumor.

In the study's own analysis: A papillary thyroid cancer distant-metastasis classifier was built from CDR3 differences across clinicopathological groups. TCRdb re-called the PCR reads with MiXCR. It is TCRdb's table, rather than the study itself, that gives the V and J calls and clone size. The repertoire has around 34,000 clones, about 15% of them found once; the top ten carry 3% to 4%. The CDR3 runs 13 residues. CDR1 is LNHDA and CDR2 is SQIVND in the germline V gene (reference sequence). V shed 11 bases and J shed 5 bases, with 16 bases lying between them. Thyroid surgery was performed in patients who had received no treatment beforehand.

This receptor was identified in a female donor with papillary thyroid cancer or a benign thyroid nodule (not recorded which). Some clones in this sample may be carry-over from other donors' samples. The sample taken for sequencing was blood. The V call is TRBV19, the J call TRBJ1-5; weak D call: TRBD1 (6 bases). CDR3: CACGGAIYQPQHF. The CDR3 nucleotides are TGTGCCTGCGGGGGGGCGATTTATCAGCCCCAGCATTTT.